The following is a T cell receptor (beta chain) sequence with its context. It was with 60 Vbeta and 13 Jbeta primers that the PCR ran. Using immunoSEQ multiplex PCR, the repertoire was profiled, and TCRdb retains in-frame clones only, with some absent. Here the sample spans roughly 90,000 clones, approximately 74% being singletons. The data were taken from a study of cytomegalovirus exposure and HLA in healthy donors. The CDR3 spans 15 residues. CDR1 and CDR2 (germline): MNHEY, SMNVEV (reference sequence). The V and J ends lost 2 bases and 2 bases respectively, with 13 bases between them. The chain couples TRBV27 to TRBJ2-7; maybe TRBD1 (5 bases). Sequencing input: PBMCs. The sequence was collected from a man aged 25 to 40 in good health and CMV-seropositive. Here the CDR3 DNA reads TGTGCCAGCAGTTTAAGCAGGGATCCCACCTACGAGCAGTACTTC. Amino acid sequence: CASSLSRDPTYEQYF.